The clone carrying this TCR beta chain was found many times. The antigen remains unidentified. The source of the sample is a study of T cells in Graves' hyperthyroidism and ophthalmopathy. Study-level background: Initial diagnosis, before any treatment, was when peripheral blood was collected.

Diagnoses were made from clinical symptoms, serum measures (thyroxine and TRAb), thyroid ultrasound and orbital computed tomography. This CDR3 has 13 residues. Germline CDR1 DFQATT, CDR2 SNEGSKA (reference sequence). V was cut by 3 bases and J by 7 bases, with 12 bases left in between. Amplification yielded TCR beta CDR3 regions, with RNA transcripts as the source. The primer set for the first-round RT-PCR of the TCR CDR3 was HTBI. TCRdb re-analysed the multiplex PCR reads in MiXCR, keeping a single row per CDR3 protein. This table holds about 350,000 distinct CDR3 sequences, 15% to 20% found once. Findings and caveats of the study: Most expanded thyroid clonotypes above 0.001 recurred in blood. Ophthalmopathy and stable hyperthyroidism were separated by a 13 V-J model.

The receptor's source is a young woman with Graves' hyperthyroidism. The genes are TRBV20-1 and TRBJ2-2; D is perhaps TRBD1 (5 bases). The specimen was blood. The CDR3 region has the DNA TGCAGTGCTAGGGAAAGGGGTAACGGGGAGCTGTTTTTT. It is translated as CSARERGNGELFF.